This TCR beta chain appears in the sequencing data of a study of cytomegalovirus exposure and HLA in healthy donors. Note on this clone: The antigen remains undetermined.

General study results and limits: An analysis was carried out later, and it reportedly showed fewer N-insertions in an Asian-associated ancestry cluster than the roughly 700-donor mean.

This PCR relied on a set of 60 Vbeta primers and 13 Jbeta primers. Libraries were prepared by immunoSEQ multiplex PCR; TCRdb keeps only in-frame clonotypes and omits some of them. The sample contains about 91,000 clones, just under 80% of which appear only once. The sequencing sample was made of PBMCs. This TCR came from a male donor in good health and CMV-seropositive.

CDR3: CASSEGTGILSYEQYF. The CDR3 nucleotides are TGTGCCAGCAGCGAGGGGACAGGGATTCTATCCTACGAGCAGTACTTC. The chain combines TRBV9 with TRBJ2-7, with 9 bases lining up with TRBD1. Germline CDR1 SGDLS, CDR2 YYNGEE. CDR3 length: 16 amino acids. Losses at the gene ends were 3 bases for V and 1 base for J; bases not matched to a gene: 8.